The 19 T cell receptor beta chains presented below share a single source sample, sequenced in a study of blood T cell repertoires in COVID-19. Produced via immunoSEQ multiplex PCR; TCRdb's table is partial and in-frame only. In the table there are about 170,000 clones, roughly 84% of which are singletons. The source material was peripheral blood. The receptors originated from a human donor with acute or convalescent COVID-19. The donor label of this sample is uncertain.

This chain joins TRBV3-1 (or the pseudogene TRBV3-2) and TRBJ1-3, with D possibly matching TRBD1 (5 bases). V dropped 4 bases and J dropped 0 bases, with 10 bases sitting between them. CDR3 length equals 15 residues. Germline V gene sequence: CDR1 LGHDT, CDR2 YNNKEL (reference sequence). The CDR3 region has the DNA TGTGCCAGCAGCCGGGGGGGGAACTCTGGAAACACCATATATTTT. Its protein is CASSRGGNSGNTIYF.

The CDR3 spells CASSWDRLEETQYF. The CDR3 DNA is TGTGCCAGCAGCTGGGACAGACTAGAAGAGACCCAGTACTTC. The rearrangement joins TRBV5-4 to TRBJ2-5, with TRBD1 as a possible D gene (7 bases). CDR3 length equals 14 residues. Per germline, CDR1 SGHNT and CDR2 YYREEE (reference sequence). V lost 3 bases and J 3 bases, leaving 12 bases between the germline ends.

The gene calls are TRBV5-1 and TRBJ2-1, with 7 bases that match TRBD2. The germline V gene encodes CDR1 SGHRS and CDR2 YFSETQ. Germline trimming cut 3 bases from V and 7 bases from J; bases unmatched to any gene: 7. The CDR3 contains 14 residues. CDR3 DNA: TGCGCCAGCAGCTCAAGGCGGGAGCTTAATGAGCAGTTCTTC. Protein: CASSSRRELNEQFF.

The CDR3 region has the DNA TGTGCCAGCAGCCAGGGGGGCGAGTATGGCTACACCTTC. Translated: CASSQGGEYGYTF. This sequence joins TRBV6-5 and TRBJ1-2, with 7 bases matching TRBD1. Germline V gene lookup returns CDR1 MNHEY and CDR2 SVGAGI. The CDR3 runs 13 residues. V was clipped by 6 bases and J by 5 bases; unmatched bases: 6.

The chain joins TRBV2 to TRBJ1-3; D is uncertain. With 8 bases removed from V and 2 bases from J, the gap between germline ends came to 16 bases. CDR3 length: 15 residues. CDR1 is SNHLY and CDR2 is FYNNEI in the germline V gene. DNA of the CDR3: TGTGCCAGCTCCATCCGGCAGGCCCCTGGAAACACCATATATTTT. As protein: CASSIRQAPGNTIYF.

This chain links TRBV7-6 with TRBJ1-2; D perhaps matches TRBD1 (6 bases). Trimming cost V 5 bases and J 4 bases, with 20 bases left between them. The CDR3 loop spans 16 amino acids. CDR1 is SGHVS and CDR2 is FNYEAQ in the germline V gene. The DNA for the CDR3 is TGTGCCAGCAGCCTGGGGGGGGCCCCGGGTGGCTATGGCTACACCTTC. Encoded protein: CASSLGGAPGGYGYTF.

The genes are TRBV5-6 and TRBJ2-3, with a weak D call TRBD2 (5 bases). This CDR3 has 16 amino acids. Trimming took 0 bases from V and 2 from J, leaving 13 bases between them. Germline V gene data show CDR1 as SGHDT and CDR2 as YYEEEE. CDR3 bases: TGTGCCAGCAGCTTGGAAGTAGCGAGTCACACAGATACGCAGTATTTT. Its protein product is CASSLEVASHTDTQYF.

This clone came up once. The rearrangement links TRBV5-4 to TRBJ2-2; D call uncertain. V was cut by 0 bases and J by 0 bases, with 3 bases left in between. Per germline, CDR1 SGHNT and CDR2 YYREEE (reference sequence). This CDR3 has 14 amino acids. CDR3: CASSLGPNTGELFF. DNA for the CDR3: TGTGCCAGCAGCTTGGGGCCGAACACCGGGGAGCTGTTTTTT.

The chain employs TRBV6-6 and TRBJ2-7; TRBD2 matches at 10 bases. Germline loops: CDR1 MNHNY, CDR2 SVGAGI (reference sequence). This CDR3 comprises 16 residues. After removal of 5 bases from V and 0 bases from J, the junction contained 7 bases not matched to a gene. CDR3 DNA sequence: TGTGCCAGCAGTCCCCTCAGCGGGGGGGCCTCCTACGAGCAGTACTTC. This sequence encodes CASSPLSGGASYEQYF.

The V gene is TRBV5-4, the J gene TRBJ2-1; TRBD2 aligns across 7 bases. The trim removed 0 bases at V and 4 bases at J, leaving 4 bases unmatched. Germline CDR1 and CDR2: SGHNT and YYREEE (reference sequence). This CDR3 is built from 15 residues. The CDR3 is CASSLDASGYNEQFF. CDR3 nucleotide sequence: TGTGCCAGCAGCTTGGATGCTAGCGGTTACAATGAGCAGTTCTTC. Supplemented by reference TRBV5-4 and TRBJ2-1, the full variable domain reads ETGVTQSPTHLIKTRGQQVTLRCSSQSGHNTVSWYQQALGQGPQFIFQYYREEENGRGNFPPRFSGLQFPNYSSELNVNALELDDSALYLCASSLDASGYNEQFFGPGTRLTVL.

V is TRBV5-4 and J is TRBJ2-5; maybe TRBD2 (6 bases). This CDR3 contains 15 residues. The germline gives CDR1 SGHNT, CDR2 YYREEE (reference sequence). Trimming took off 4 bases at V and 5 bases at J, with 18 bases between the two ends. CDR3 residues: CASSPRGGAAETQYF. The CDR3 nucleotides are TGTGCCAGCAGCCCGAGGGGCGGGGCCGCGGAGACCCAGTACTTC. Drawing the rest from reference TRBV5-4 and TRBJ2-5, the complete variable domain is ETGVTQSPTHLIKTRGQQVTLRCSSQSGHNTVSWYQQALGQGPQFIFQYYREEENGRGNFPPRFSGLQFPNYSSELNVNALELDDSALYLCASSPRGGAAETQYFGPGTRLLVL.

The chain employs TRBV5-4 and TRBJ2-2; possible D gene TRBD1, 5 bases. This CDR3 comprises 15 residues. V lost 4 bases to trimming and J lost 2 bases, with 12 bases between them. The germline CDR1 and CDR2 sequences are SGHNT and YYREEE (reference sequence). The CDR3 nucleotides are TGTGCCAGCAGCCCTGACAGCCTTAACACCGGGGAGCTGTTTTTT. Residues: CASSPDSLNTGELFF. The full variable domain, completed using reference TRBV5-4 and TRBJ2-2, is ETGVTQSPTHLIKTRGQQVTLRCSSQSGHNTVSWYQQALGQGPQFIFQYYREEENGRGNFPPRFSGLQFPNYSSELNVNALELDDSALYLCASSPDSLNTGELFFGEGSRLTVL.

In nucleotides, the CDR3 is TGCAGTGCTAGTTGGGGGCGGGATGAGCAGTTCTTC. Translated, it gives CSASWGRDEQFF. The chain joins TRBV20-1 to TRBJ2-1; D may be TRBD1 (6 bases). Trimming took 3 bases from V and 8 from J, leaving 11 bases between them. This CDR3 is built from 12 residues. Germline CDR1 is DFQATT and CDR2 is SNEGSKA (reference sequence).

The V gene is TRBV7-2, the J gene TRBJ2-1; TRBD2 aligns across 15 bases. Germline V CDR1 and CDR2: SGHTA, FQGNSA. The CDR3 length is 16 residues. Unmatched junction bases numbered 8, after V lost 5 bases and J lost 9 bases. In DNA, the CDR3 is TGTGCCAGCAGCAAGGGGACTAGCGGGAGGAAGGTTGAGCAGTTCTTC. Translation gives CASSKGTSGRKVEQFF.

The CDR3 bases are TGTGCCAGTAGTATACTTCAGGATGGACAGCCCCAGCATTTT. This encodes CASSILQDGQPQHF. The rearrangement uses TRBV19 and TRBJ1-5; unclear D gene. The CDR3 is 14 residues long. Trimming pared 2 bases from V and 7 bases from J, leaving 12 bases between. Looked up from germline, CDR1 is LNHDA and CDR2 is SQIVND (reference sequence).

This chain connects TRBV10-3 to TRBJ1-2, with D possibly being TRBD1 (5 bases). Per germline, CDR1 ENHRY and CDR2 SYGVKD. Trimming took off 6 bases at V and 6 bases at J, with 14 bases between the two ends. This CDR3 has 13 residues. The CDR3 spells CAIRRRGGDGYTF. The CDR3 DNA sequence: TGTGCCATCAGGCGAAGGGGTGGCGATGGCTACACCTTC.

The V call is TRBV5-4, the J call TRBJ1-3; no reliable D call. Germline CDR1 and CDR2: SGHNT and YYREEE (reference sequence). CDR3 size: 15 residues. V lost 0 bases to trimming and J lost 0 bases, with 7 bases between them. As DNA, the CDR3 is TGTGCCAGCAGCTTGGCAGGATTCTCTGGAAACACCATATATTTT. Translation gives CASSLAGFSGNTIYF. Full variable domain (missing parts from reference TRBV5-4 and TRBJ1-3): ETGVTQSPTHLIKTRGQQVTLRCSSQSGHNTVSWYQQALGQGPQFIFQYYREEENGRGNFPPRFSGLQFPNYSSELNVNALELDDSALYLCASSLAGFSGNTIYFGEGSWLTVV.

The V call is TRBV11-2, the J call TRBJ1-1; maybe TRBD1 (6 bases). Per the germline V gene, CDR1 is SGHAT and CDR2 is FQNNGV. Trimming removed 2 bases at V and 4 bases at J, with 11 bases between. This CDR3 is 14 amino acids long. Here the CDR3 DNA reads TGTGCCAGCAGCTTAAGTTCAGGGGTCACTGAAGCTTTCTTT. Protein product: CASSLSSGVTEAFF.

The chain combines TRBV11-2 with TRBJ2-5, with a possible D match to TRBD2 (7 bases). The CDR3 runs 16 residues. V dropped 1 base and J dropped 5 bases, with 17 bases sitting between them. Germline V gene sequence: CDR1 SGHAT, CDR2 FQNNGV. CDR3 DNA sequence: TGTGCCAGCAGCTTAGCGGGGGGCCCTCCGGAGGAGACCCAGTACTTC. Protein: CASSLAGGPPEETQYF.